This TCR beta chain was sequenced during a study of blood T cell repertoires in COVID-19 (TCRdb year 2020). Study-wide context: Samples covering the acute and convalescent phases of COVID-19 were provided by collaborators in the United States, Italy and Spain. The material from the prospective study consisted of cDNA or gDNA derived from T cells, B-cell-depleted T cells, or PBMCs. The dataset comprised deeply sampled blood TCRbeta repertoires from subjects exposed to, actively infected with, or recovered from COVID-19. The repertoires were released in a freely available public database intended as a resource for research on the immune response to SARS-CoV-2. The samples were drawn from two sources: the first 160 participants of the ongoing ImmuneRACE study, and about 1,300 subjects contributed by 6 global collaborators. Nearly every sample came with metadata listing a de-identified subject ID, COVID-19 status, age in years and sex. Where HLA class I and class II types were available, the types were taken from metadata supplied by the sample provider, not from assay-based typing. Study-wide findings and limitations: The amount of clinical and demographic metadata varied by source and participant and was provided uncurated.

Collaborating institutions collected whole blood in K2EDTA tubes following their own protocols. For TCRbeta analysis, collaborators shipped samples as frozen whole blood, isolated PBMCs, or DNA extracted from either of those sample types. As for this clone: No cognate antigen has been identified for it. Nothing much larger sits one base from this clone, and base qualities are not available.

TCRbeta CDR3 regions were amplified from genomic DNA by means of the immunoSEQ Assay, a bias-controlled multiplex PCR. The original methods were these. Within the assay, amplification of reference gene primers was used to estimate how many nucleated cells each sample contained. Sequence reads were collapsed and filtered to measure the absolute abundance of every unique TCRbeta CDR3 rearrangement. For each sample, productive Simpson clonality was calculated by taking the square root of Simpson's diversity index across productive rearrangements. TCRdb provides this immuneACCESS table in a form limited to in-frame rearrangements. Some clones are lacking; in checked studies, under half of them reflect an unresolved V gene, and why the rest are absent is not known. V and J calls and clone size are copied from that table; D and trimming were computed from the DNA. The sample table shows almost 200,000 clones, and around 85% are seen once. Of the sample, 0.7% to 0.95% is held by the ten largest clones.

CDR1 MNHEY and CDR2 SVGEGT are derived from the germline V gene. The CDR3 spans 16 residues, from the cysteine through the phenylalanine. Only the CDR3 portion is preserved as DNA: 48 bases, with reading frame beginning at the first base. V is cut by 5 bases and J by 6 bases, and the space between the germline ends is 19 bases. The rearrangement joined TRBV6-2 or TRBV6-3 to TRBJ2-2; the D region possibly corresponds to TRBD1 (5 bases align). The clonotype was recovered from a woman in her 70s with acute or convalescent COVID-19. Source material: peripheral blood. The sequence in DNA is TGTGCCAGCAGTACCTCACAGGTTGGCCACCCCGGGGAGCTGTTTTTT. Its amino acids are CASSTSQVGHPGELFF.